These 20 T cell receptor beta chains came from one sample sequenced in a study of shared clonotypes between healthy human individuals. Here immunoSEQ multiplex PCR was the method, and the copy in TCRdb shows in-frame clones only, minus some. The table shows some 1,100,000 clones, with 75% to 80% occurring only once. The sample was memory CD4+ T cells from PBMCs. Specified subset: CD45RA-negative fraction. The receptors stem from a man aged 18 to 30 in good health. Some clones in this sample may be carry-over from other donors' samples.

V and J are TRBV15 and TRBJ2-5; no firm D call. Trimming left V 0 bases short and J 1 base short, with 6 bases between. The CDR3 sequence is 14 residues long. Per germline, CDR1 LNHNV and CDR2 YYDKDF (reference sequence). CDR3 nucleotide sequence: TGTGCCACCAGCAGAGATCTCCGCCAAGAGACCCAGTACTTC. It encodes CATSRDLRQETQYF. Together with reference TRBV15 and TRBJ2-5, the CDR3 gives the full variable domain: DAMVIQNPRYQVTQFGKPVTLSCSQTLNHNVMYWYQQKSSQAPKLLFHYYDKDFNNEADTPDNFQSRRPNTSFCFLDIRSPGLGDTAMYLCATSRDLRQETQYFGPGTRLLVL.

The V and J genes are TRBV5-1 and TRBJ2-7, with D possibly TRBD1 on 6 matching bases. The CDR3 is 14 amino acids. With 4 bases removed from V and 4 bases from J, the gap between germline ends came to 15 bases. Germline V lookup: CDR1 SGHRS, CDR2 YFSETQ. The CDR3: CASSPGTHRYEQYF. The CDR3 DNA sequence: TGCGCCAGCAGCCCCGGGACACATCGATACGAGCAGTACTTC.

V and J are TRBV30 and TRBJ1-2; the D is unclear. The CDR3 extends over 11 amino acids. In germline, CDR1 is GTSNPN, CDR2 SVGIG (reference sequence). Trimming cost V 1 base and J 7 bases, with 7 bases left between them. DNA for the CDR3: TGTGCCTGGAGTGAGACGGGTGGCTACACCTTC. Its protein product is CAWSETGGYTF.

This clone appeared a single time. This CDR3 is also generated by other DNA sequences in the sample. The chain uses TRBV7-9 and TRBJ2-5, with D uncertain. The germline V gene encodes CDR1 SEHNR and CDR2 FQNEAQ (reference sequence). The CDR3 length is 11 residues. Between the trimmed V and J ends, which lost 6 bases and 3 bases, there was a span of 5 bases. The CDR3 loop is CASSQEETQYF. Here the CDR3 DNA reads TGTGCCAGCAGTCAGGAAGAGACCCAGTACTTC.

Comments on this clone: The sample has other DNA sequences that encode this CDR3 too. J is TRBJ2-5 and V is TRBV5-4; D not resolved. This CDR3 has 12 amino acids. The germline V gene has CDR1 SGHNT and CDR2 YYREEE (reference sequence). The V end was cut by 2 bases, the J end by 2 bases, with 4 bases between. The CDR3 reads CASSLPQETQYF. The CDR3 DNA is TGTGCCAGCAGCTTACCTCAAGAGACCCAGTACTTC.

This clone came up once. The chain has TRBV28 and TRBJ2-3; 7 bases are shared with TRBD2. There are 15 residues in the CDR3. The V gene's germline CDR1 is MDHEN and CDR2 SYDVKM. V gave up 4 bases and J gave up 2 bases; unmatched junction bases: 6. CDR3 DNA: TGTGCCAGCAGTTCGCGGACTAGTTCCACAGATACGCAGTATTTT. It is translated as CASSSRTSSTDTQYF.

The J gene is TRBJ2-1, the V gene TRBV6-1, with 8 bases fitting TRBD2. Germline assignment: CDR1 MNHNS and CDR2 SASEGT. The CDR3 length is 15 residues. J was trimmed by 5 bases and V by 6 bases; bases with no gene match: 9. The CDR3 DNA reads as TGTGCCAGCAGGGGTCGTTTAGCGGGAAACAATGAGCAGTTCTTC. The encoded protein is CASRGRLAGNNEQFF.

The chain links TRBV4-3 to TRBJ1-1; possibly TRBD1 for D (5 bases). V was pared by 1 base and J by 4 bases, with 16 bases between. The CDR3 loop spans 16 amino acids. CDR1 and CDR2 from the germline V gene are LGHNA and YSLEER. CDR3 coding DNA: TGCGCCAGCAGCCAAGCTAACCGTCCCGGGGGCACTGAAGCTTTCTTT. It translates to CASSQANRPGGTEAFF.

Only a few counts were recorded for this clone. The identical CDR3 is also encoded by other nucleotide sequences in the sample. The chain has TRBV11-2 and TRBJ2-7, with D possibly being TRBD2 (6 bases). This CDR3 is 15 amino acids long. Trimming left V 1 base short and J 0 bases short, with 10 bases between. Germline V gives CDR1 SGHAT, CDR2 FQNNGV. CDR3 loop: CASSLVGGSSYEQYF. DNA for the CDR3: TGTGCCAGCAGCTTAGTCGGGGGTAGCTCCTACGAGCAGTACTTC.

Here the CDR3 reads CASSVAGTGRTDTQYF. CDR3 nucleotide sequence: TGTGCCAGCAGCGTAGCTGGGACAGGCCGCACAGATACGCAGTATTTT. The chain links TRBV9 to TRBJ2-3, with 8 bases that match TRBD1. The length of the CDR3 is 16 residues. Germline V CDR1 and CDR2: SGDLS, YYNGEE. V shed 0 bases, J shed 1 base, and the junction held 4 bases outside the gene matches.

This clone appeared many times. V gene TRBV18 combines with J gene TRBJ2-1, with 7 bases that match TRBD2. CDR3 length equals 14 residues. Losses at the gene ends were 0 bases for V and 6 bases for J; bases not matched to a gene: 2. The germline V gene encodes CDR1 KGHSH and CDR2 LQKENI. CDR3 DNA sequence: TGTGCCAGCTCACCACCGGGGGGGGTCAATGAGCAGTTCTTC. Amino acid sequence: CASSPPGGVNEQFF.

The chain carries TRBV18 and TRBJ1-2; a weak D match, TRBD1 (5 bases). V dropped 6 bases and J dropped 6 bases, with 29 bases sitting between them. Germline values: CDR1 KGHSH, CDR2 LQKENI. CDR3 length equals 18 residues. The CDR3 nucleotides are TGTGCCAGCTCCCCCGCCAGGGAAATCCCTCGGACGGCTCATGGCTACACCTTC. It codes for CASSPAREIPRTAHGYTF.

This rearrangement joins TRBV7-9 to TRBJ2-7; D possibly corresponds to TRBD2 (6 bases). CDR1 and CDR2 from the germline V gene are SEHNR and FQNEAQ (reference sequence). The CDR3 spans 16 residues. The germline V and J ends were trimmed by 5 bases and 0 bases, with 17 bases remaining between them. In DNA form, the CDR3 reads TGTGCCAGCAGCCCCCGGAGGGGCGTGCCCTCCTACGAGCAGTACTTC. Encoded protein: CASSPRRGVPSYEQYF.

The chain combines TRBV7-3 with TRBJ2-7; D may be TRBD2 (5 bases). Per the germline V gene, CDR1 is SGHTA and CDR2 is FQGTGA. The V gene lost 6 bases and the J gene lost 4 bases, with 13 bases spanning the gap. The CDR3 consists of 13 residues. The CDR3: CASSSSPGYEQYF. The CDR3 DNA follows: TGTGCCAGCAGTTCTTCTCCGGGATACGAGCAGTACTTC. The whole variable domain, remainder taken from reference TRBV7-3 and TRBJ2-7, is GAGVSQTPSNKVTEKGKYVELRCDPISGHTALYWYRQSLGQGPEFLIYFQGTGAADDSGLPNDRFFAVRPEGSVSTLKIQRTERGDSAVYLCASSSSPGYEQYFGPGTRLTVT.

The V call is TRBV6-5, the J call TRBJ1-2; a possible D gene is TRBD1 (6 bases). This CDR3 spans 13 amino acids. In germline, CDR1 is MNHEY, CDR2 SVGAGI. Trimming stripped 6 bases from V and 8 bases from J, with 16 bases between. The DNA of the CDR3 is TGTGCCAGCAGCTGGGACACGAAGGGCGGCTACACCTTC. It encodes CASSWDTKGGYTF.

This clone was seen ten or more times. The chain joins TRBV23-1 to TRBJ1-1; 8 bases map to TRBD1. Being an ORF, TRBV23-1 has a function that is uncertain. This CDR3 contains 13 residues. Trimming cost V 4 bases and J 5 bases; bases outside gene matches: 3. The CDR3 DNA reads TGCGCCAGCAGTCCCCACAGGGGGACTGAAGCTTTCTTT. Its translation: CASSPHRGTEAFF.

In this sample, this clone turned up once. CDR3 loop: CASSYRDRTYEQYF. The CDR3 nucleotides are TGTGCCAGCAGTTACCGGGACCGAACCTACGAGCAGTACTTC. The V gene is TRBV6-5, the J gene TRBJ2-7; the D gene could be TRBD1 or TRBD2 (5 bases each). Germline CDR1 is MNHEY and CDR2 is SVGAGI. V dropped 2 bases and J dropped 2 bases, with 10 bases sitting between them. The CDR3 runs to 14 residues.

In this sample, this clone turned up once. This rearrangement joins TRBV29-1 to TRBJ2-7; D might be TRBD1 (5 bases). This CDR3 contains 12 residues. V lost 3 bases to trimming and J lost 4 bases, with 10 bases between them. The V gene's germline CDR1 is SQVTM and CDR2 ANQGSEA. CDR3 nucleotides: TGCAGCGTTGAGAGACAGACGTACGAGCAGTACTTC. This codes for CSVERQTYEQYF.

This clone appeared a single time. The V call is TRBV9, the J call TRBJ2-1; TRBD2 matches 8 bases. Germline lookup yields CDR1 SGDLS and CDR2 YYNGEE. This CDR3 has 15 amino acids. V lost 4 bases, J lost 7 bases, and 10 bases stayed unmatched. Here the CDR3 reads CASSKREWGGNEQFF. In nucleotides, the CDR3 is TGTGCCAGCAGCAAGCGGGAGTGGGGTGGTAATGAGCAGTTCTTC.

The table lists this clone with a count of one. J is TRBJ1-1 and V is TRBV10-3, with a weak D call TRBD1 (5 bases). The CDR3 is made up of 13 amino acids. Germline V gene data show CDR1 as ENHRY and CDR2 as SYGVKD. V shed 7 bases and J shed 0 bases, with 9 bases lying between them. The CDR3 DNA sequence: TGTGCCATCACCCAGGGTATGAACACTGAAGCTTTCTTT. This codes for CAITQGMNTEAFF.